The rows below give T cell receptor beta chains drawn from one sample of a study of blood T cell repertoires in COVID-19. TCRdb's table, derived via immunoSEQ multiplex PCR, lists solely in-frame clones and lacks some. The sample lists under 200,000 clones; roughly 86% were seen once. Material for sequencing was peripheral blood. These receptors were taken from a man in his 70s with acute or convalescent COVID-19. Both conserved end residues are part of each CDR3. Each record gives: D gene, V gene, clone size, J gene, CDR3 protein, CDR3 DNA. A D gene is named only where the DNA matches it firmly. Only part of the rows carry a size: once, few, many, or a class if the clone is expanded.

>-|TRBV9|-|TRBJ2-3
CASQPPGEDTQYF
TGTGCCAGCCAGCCCCCCGGGGAAGATACGCAGTATTTT
>TRBD1|TRBV9|once|TRBJ1-1
CASSANRGQNTEAFF
TGTGCCAGCAGCGCTAACAGGGGGCAGAACACTGAAGCTTTCTTT
>-|TRBV7-6|-|TRBJ2-5
CASSSLKTGYQETQYF
TGTGCCAGCAGCTCCCTTAAAACAGGCTACCAAGAGACCCAGTACTTC
>-|TRBV6-1|few|TRBJ1-6
CASSETGRFDSPLHF
TGTGCCAGCAGTGAAACAGGGCGGTTTGATTCACCCCTCCACTTT
>TRBD1|TRBV6-5|-|TRBJ1-2
CASSHRGNYGYTF
TGTGCCAGCAGCCACAGGGGAAACTATGGCTACACCTTC
>-|TRBV10-2|once|TRBJ1-1
CASSENGGSTEAFF
TGCGCCAGCAGTGAGAACGGGGGGAGCACTGAAGCTTTCTTT
>-|TRBV29-1|-|TRBJ2-6
CSVRSDNSGANVLTF
TGCAGCGTCCGCTCAGACAATTCTGGGGCCAACGTCCTGACTTTC
>TRBD1|TRBV5-1|-|TRBJ1-1
CASSLSPGGYTEAFF
TGCGCCAGCAGCTTGAGCCCAGGGGGGTACACTGAAGCTTTCTTT
>-|TRBV7-9|-|TRBJ1-4
CASTLTRGVGEKLFF
TGTGCCAGCACCCTAACCAGGGGAGTTGGGGAAAAACTGTTTTTT
>-|TRBV13|-|TRBJ1-1
CASSYDPGEGTFF
TGTGCCAGCAGCTATGATCCAGGGGAGGGAACTTTCTTT
>TRBD1|TRBV5-1|once|TRBJ1-3
CASSFGYPGQGSGNTIYF
TGCGCCAGCAGCTTTGGGTACCCGGGACAGGGCTCTGGAAACACCATATATTTT
>TRBD1|TRBV7-2|-|TRBJ2-7
CASSPQGGLSYEQYF
TGTGCCAGCAGCCCACAGGGGGGCCTCTCCTACGAGCAGTACTTC
>-|TRBV6-5|-|TRBJ2-7
CASSYLPGVSSYEQYF
TGTGCCAGCAGTTACCTGCCGGGGGTGAGCTCCTACGAGCAGTACTTC
>-|TRBV3-1/TRBV3-2|-|TRBJ2-7
CASSQVEGEQYF
TGTGCCAGCAGCCAAGTAGAGGGTGAGCAGTACTTC
>-|TRBV28|-|TRBJ1-1
CASSSPGPPKNEAFF
TGTGCCAGCAGTTCCCCAGGGCCCCCAAAAAATGAAGCTTTCTTT
>TRBD1|TRBV5-6|-|TRBJ2-4
CASTRTGFNIQYF
TGTGCCAGCACCCGGACAGGGTTCAACATTCAGTACTTC
>TRBD1|TRBV19|once|TRBJ1-4
CASNNYRGNEKLFF
TGTGCCAGTAACAATTACAGGGGAAATGAAAAACTGTTTTTT
>TRBD1|TRBV27|-|TRBJ1-6
CASSFEGAYKYNSPLHF
TGTGCCAGCAGTTTCGAGGGGGCGTATAAATATAATTCACCCCTCCACTTT
>TRBD1|TRBV27|few|TRBJ1-1
CASSFSGGTEAFF
TGTGCCAGCAGTTTCTCAGGGGGAACTGAAGCTTTCTTT
>TRBD2|TRBV4-2|-|TRBJ2-1
CASSQGALAGNNEQFF
TGTGCCAGCAGCCAAGGGGCCCTAGCGGGGAACAATGAGCAGTTCTTC
>-|TRBV5-1|once|TRBJ2-2
CASSLVTNTGELFF
TGCGCCAGCAGCTTGGTTACGAACACCGGGGAGCTGTTTTTT
>TRBD1|TRBV7-2|-|TRBJ2-5
CASSQGAGETQYF
TGTGCCAGCAGCCAGGGGGCGGGAGAGACCCAGTACTTC
>-|TRBV28|-|TRBJ1-2
CASSLGGIRGGYTF
TGTGCCAGCAGTTTAGGGGGCATTCGTGGGGGCTACACCTTC
>-|TRBV3-1/TRBV3-2|-|TRBJ1-1
CASSQHDRNTEAFF
TGTGCCAGCAGCCAACATGACAGGAACACTGAAGCTTTCTTT
>TRBD2|TRBV29-1|-|TRBJ2-1
CSVEPLAGSYNEQFF
TGCAGCGTTGAGCCCCTAGCGGGATCCTACAATGAGCAGTTCTTC
>TRBD1|TRBV7-9|-|TRBJ2-1
CASSPFGHTGGLSYNEQFF
TGTGCCAGCAGCCCGTTTGGACACACAGGGGGACTGTCCTACAATGAGCAGTTCTTC
>-|TRBV28|-|TRBJ2-2
CATTSGGTNTGELFF
TGTGCCACCACCTCAGGTGGAACGAACACCGGGGAGCTGTTTTTT
>TRBD1|TRBV5-4|-|TRBJ1-1
CASSSGQGGTEAFF
TGTGCCAGCAGCTCCGGACAGGGGGGAACTGAAGCTTTCTTT
>TRBD1|TRBV28|few|TRBJ1-4
CASSGDSVNEKLFF
TGTGCCAGCAGTGGGGACAGTGTTAATGAAAAACTGTTTTTT
>TRBD2|TRBV9|-|TRBJ2-7
CASSPLSGRAYEQYF
TGTGCCAGCAGCCCCCTGAGCGGGAGGGCCTACGAGCAGTACTTC
>TRBD1|TRBV30|-|TRBJ1-4
CAWSPSHYRGGLFF
TGTGCCTGGAGTCCCTCCCATTACAGGGGTGGACTGTTTTTT
>-|TRBV4-3|-|TRBJ1-2
CASSQDPRVGGYTF
TGCGCCAGCAGCCAAGATCCCAGGGTGGGTGGCTACACCTTC
>TRBD1|TRBV2|-|TRBJ2-7
CASSDGTGGPYEQYF
TGTGCCAGCAGTGATGGGACAGGGGGACCCTACGAGCAGTACTTC
>-|TRBV3-1/TRBV3-2|-|TRBJ1-1
CASSRGLNTEAFF
TGTGCCAGCAGCAGGGGGTTGAACACTGAAGCTTTCTTT
>-|TRBV28|-|TRBJ1-5
CASGQGNQPQHF
TGTGCCAGCGGGCAGGGAAATCAGCCCCAGCATTTT
>-|TRBV2|-|TRBJ1-3
CASTQPGNTIYF
TGTGCCAGCACACAGCCTGGAAACACCATATATTTT
>-|TRBV7-9|-|TRBJ1-2
CASSSQGGYTF
TGTGCCAGCAGCTCTCAGGGTGGCTACACCTTC
>TRBD2|TRBV19|-|TRBJ2-7
CASSMGLAGVYEQYF
TGTGCCAGTAGTATGGGGCTAGCGGGAGTCTACGAGCAGTACTTC
>-|TRBV19|-|TRBJ1-1
CASKYWAQNTEAFF
TGTGCCAGTAAGTATTGGGCGCAGAACACTGAAGCTTTCTTT
>-|TRBV28|-|TRBJ2-7
CASSSSHDGTHQEEQYF
TGTGCCAGCAGTTCCTCCCATGATGGTACCCATCAGGAAGAGCAGTACTTC
>-|TRBV6-6|-|TRBJ2-2
CASSYGPGVGGELFF
TGTGCCAGCAGTTACGGTCCCGGGGTGGGCGGGGAGCTGTTTTTT
>TRBD2|TRBV4-3|-|TRBJ2-5
CASSRGLAGAGSQETQYF
TGCGCCAGCAGCCGAGGACTAGCGGGGGCCGGATCCCAAGAGACCCAGTACTTC
>-|TRBV28|-|TRBJ1-1
CASSPPYRAPEAFF
TGTGCCAGCAGCCCTCCCTACAGAGCACCAGAAGCTTTCTTT
>TRBD1|TRBV9|-|TRBJ2-5
CASSQGALETQYF
TGTGCCAGCAGCCAGGGGGCTCTTGAGACCCAGTACTTC
>-|TRBV19|-|TRBJ2-1
CASRGRGGSEQFF
TGTGCCAGTAGAGGGAGGGGGGGAAGTGAGCAGTTCTTC
>TRBD2|TRBV5-1|-|TRBJ2-2
CASSPADTGGFWELFF
TGCGCCAGCAGCCCTGCCGATACGGGGGGATTTTGGGAGCTGTTTTTT
>-|TRBV28|-|TRBJ1-2
CASSVGGNNYGYTF
TGTGCCAGCAGTGTGGGGGGGAATAACTATGGCTACACCTTC
>-|TRBV11-3|once|TRBJ2-7
CASSLAGTDSYEQYF
TGTGCCAGCAGCTTAGCCGGGACTGATAGTTACGAGCAGTACTTC
>-|TRBV6-5|-|TRBJ1-1
CASSPDRLMNTEAFF
TGTGCCAGCAGTCCTGACAGGCTCATGAACACTGAAGCTTTCTTT
>-|TRBV10-2|-|TRBJ2-1
CASSGRLSSYNEQFF
TGCGCCAGCAGTGGAAGACTGAGCTCCTACAATGAGCAGTTCTTC
>TRBD1|TRBV7-6|-|TRBJ2-7
CASSLGTGKYEQYF
TGTGCCAGCAGCTTGGGGACAGGGAAATACGAGCAGTACTTC
>-|TRBV18|-|TRBJ1-6
CASSPTGTRDSPLHF
TGTGCCAGCTCACCTACCGGGACAAGAGATTCACCCCTCCACTTT
>-|TRBV27|-|TRBJ1-2
CASSLSRDNYGYTF
TGTGCCAGCAGTTTATCCCGGGATAACTATGGCTACACCTTC
>TRBD1|TRBV6-5|once|TRBJ1-4
CASSYQGTVLNEKLFF
TGTGCCAGCAGTTACCAAGGGACAGTTCTTAATGAAAAACTGTTTTTT
>-|TRBV5-1|few|TRBJ1-3
CASSLPLTGPGNTIYF
TGCGCCAGCAGCTTGCCCCTTACAGGGCCTGGAAACACCATATATTTT
>-|TRBV7-9|-|TRBJ1-1
CASSTPNTEAFF
TGTGCCAGCTCAACACCGAACACTGAAGCTTTCTTT
>-|TRBV9|-|TRBJ1-4
CASSVDQNEKLFF
TGTGCCAGCAGCGTCGATCAGAATGAAAAACTGTTTTTT
>-|TRBV3-1/TRBV3-2|-|TRBJ1-6
CASSQDQYSSSSYNSPLHF
TGTGCCAGCAGCCAAGATCAATACAGCTCAAGCTCCTATAATTCACCCCTCCACTTT
>-|TRBV30|-|TRBJ1-6
CAWSGQGSNSPLHF
TGTGCCTGGAGTGGCCAGGGGTCTAATTCACCCCTCCACTTT
>TRBD1|TRBV11-2|-|TRBJ2-4
CASSLQGLGTGASFYF
TGTGCCAGCAGCTTACAAGGATTGGGGACAGGGGCTTCGTTCTACTTC